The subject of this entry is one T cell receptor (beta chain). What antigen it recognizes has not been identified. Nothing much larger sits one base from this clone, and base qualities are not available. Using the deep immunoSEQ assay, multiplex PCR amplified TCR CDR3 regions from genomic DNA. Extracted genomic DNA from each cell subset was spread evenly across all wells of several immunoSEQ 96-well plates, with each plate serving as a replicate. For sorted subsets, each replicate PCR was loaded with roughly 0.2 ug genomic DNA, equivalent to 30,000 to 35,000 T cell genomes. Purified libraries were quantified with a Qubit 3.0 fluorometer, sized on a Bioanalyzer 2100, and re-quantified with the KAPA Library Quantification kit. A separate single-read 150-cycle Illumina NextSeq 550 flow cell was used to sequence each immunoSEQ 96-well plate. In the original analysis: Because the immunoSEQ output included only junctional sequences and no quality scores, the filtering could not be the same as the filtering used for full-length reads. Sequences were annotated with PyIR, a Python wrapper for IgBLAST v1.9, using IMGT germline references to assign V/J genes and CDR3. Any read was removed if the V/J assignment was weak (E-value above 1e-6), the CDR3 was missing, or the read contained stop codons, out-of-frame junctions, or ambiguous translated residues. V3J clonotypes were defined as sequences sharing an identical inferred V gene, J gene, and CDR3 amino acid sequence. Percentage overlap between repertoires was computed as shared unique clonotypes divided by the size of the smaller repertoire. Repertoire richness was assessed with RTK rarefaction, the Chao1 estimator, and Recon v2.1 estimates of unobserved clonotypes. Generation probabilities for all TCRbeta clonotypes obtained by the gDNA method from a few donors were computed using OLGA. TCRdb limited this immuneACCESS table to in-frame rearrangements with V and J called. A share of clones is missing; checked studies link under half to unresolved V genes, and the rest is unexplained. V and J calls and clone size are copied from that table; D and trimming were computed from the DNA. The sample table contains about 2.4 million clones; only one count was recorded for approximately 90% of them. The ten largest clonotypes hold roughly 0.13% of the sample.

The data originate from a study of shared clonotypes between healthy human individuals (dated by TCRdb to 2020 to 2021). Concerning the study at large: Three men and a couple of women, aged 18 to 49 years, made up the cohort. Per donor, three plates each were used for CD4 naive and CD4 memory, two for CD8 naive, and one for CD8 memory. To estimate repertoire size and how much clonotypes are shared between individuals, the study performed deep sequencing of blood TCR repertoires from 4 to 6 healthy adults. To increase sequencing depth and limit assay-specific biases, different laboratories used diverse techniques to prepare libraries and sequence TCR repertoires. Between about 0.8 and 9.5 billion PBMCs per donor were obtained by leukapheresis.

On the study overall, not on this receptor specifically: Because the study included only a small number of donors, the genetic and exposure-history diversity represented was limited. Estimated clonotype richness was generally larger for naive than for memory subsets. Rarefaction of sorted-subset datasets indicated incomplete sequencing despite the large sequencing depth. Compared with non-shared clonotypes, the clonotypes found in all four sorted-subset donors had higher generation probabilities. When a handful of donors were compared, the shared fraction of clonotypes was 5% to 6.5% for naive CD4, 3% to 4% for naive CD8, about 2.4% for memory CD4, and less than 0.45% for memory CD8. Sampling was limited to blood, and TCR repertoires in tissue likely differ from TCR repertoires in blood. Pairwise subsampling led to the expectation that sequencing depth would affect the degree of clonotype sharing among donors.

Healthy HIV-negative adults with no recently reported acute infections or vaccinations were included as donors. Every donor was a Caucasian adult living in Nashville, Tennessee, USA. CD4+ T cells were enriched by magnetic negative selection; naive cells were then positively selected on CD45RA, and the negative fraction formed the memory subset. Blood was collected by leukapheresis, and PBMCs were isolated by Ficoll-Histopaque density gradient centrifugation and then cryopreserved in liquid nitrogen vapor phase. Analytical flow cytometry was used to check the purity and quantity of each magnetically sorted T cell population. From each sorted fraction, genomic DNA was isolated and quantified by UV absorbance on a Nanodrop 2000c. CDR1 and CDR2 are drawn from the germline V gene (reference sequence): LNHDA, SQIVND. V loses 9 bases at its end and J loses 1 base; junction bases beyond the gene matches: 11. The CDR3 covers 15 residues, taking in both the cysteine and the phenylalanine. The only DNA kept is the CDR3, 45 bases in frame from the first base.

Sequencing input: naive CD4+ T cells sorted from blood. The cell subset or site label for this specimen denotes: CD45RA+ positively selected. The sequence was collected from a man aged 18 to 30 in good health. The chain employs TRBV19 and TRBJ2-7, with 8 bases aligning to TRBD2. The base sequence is TGTGCCAGCGCTAGTATGGTAGCGGGGTCCTACGAGCAGTACTTC. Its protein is CASASMVAGSYEQYF.